Given below is one T cell receptor (beta chain) in context. Either two negative PCRs, clearance, or symptom resolution qualified Cohort 3 donors as recovered. This sample was included in a study of blood T cell repertoires in COVID-19. Whole-study context: PBMCs, B-cell-depleted T cells, or T cells provided the cDNA or gDNA that made up the material.

The data were produced by immunoSEQ multiplex PCR, yet TCRdb's version contains in-frame clones alone and is incomplete. The data show approximately 200,000 clones, approximately 75% seen once. The CDR3 is made up of 18 amino acids. V dropped 7 bases and J dropped 2; count of bases not matched to a gene: 15. Germline-derived CDR1 and CDR2 are SGHVS and FQNEAQ. The genes are TRBV7-8 and TRBJ2-3, with 10 bases lining up with TRBD2. The TCR was taken from a middle-aged man who had recovered from COVID-19. Sequences were obtained from PBMCs or T cells enriched from blood (not recorded which). CDR3 nucleotides: TGTGCCAGCACCACTGAGAGGGTAGCGGGGGGTCTCACAGATACGCAGTATTTT. Protein sequence: CASTTERVAGGLTDTQYF. Full variable domain (remainder filled in from reference TRBV7-8 and TRBJ2-3): GAGVSQSPRYKVAKRGQDVALRCDPISGHVSLFWYQQALGQGPEFLTYFQNEAQLDKSGLPSDRFFAERPEGSVSTLKIQRTQQEDSAVYLCASTTERVAGGLTDTQYFGPGTRLTVL.